Below, one T cell receptor (beta chain) is given with its context. The antigen is undetermined. These data are taken from a study of shared clonotypes between healthy human individuals. Findings of the study overall: In general, naive subsets displayed greater estimated richness than memory subsets did.

The assay was immunoSEQ multiplex PCR, and TCRdb's table has in-frame clones only and misses some. Among about 1.1 million clones listed, 77% were seen once. The CDR3 totals 15 residues. Germline values: CDR1 SEHNR, CDR2 FQNEAQ (reference sequence). V was trimmed by 1 base and J by 2 bases, leaving 11 bases between them. The chain employs TRBV7-9 and TRBJ1-2; possible D gene TRBD1, 5 bases. Sequenced material: memory CD4+ T cells from PBMCs. This sample's subset: CD45RA-negative fraction. The receptor was derived from a man aged 18 to 35 in good health. Some clones in this sample may be carry-over from other donors' samples. CDR3 DNA sequence: TGTGCCAGCAGCTTAGATCAGGGTCTGAACTATGGCTACACCTTC. As protein: CASSLDQGLNYGYTF.